One and the same sample provided the 8 T cell receptor beta chains below, sequenced in a study of cytomegalovirus exposure and HLA in healthy donors. It was with 60 Vbeta and 13 Jbeta primers that the PCR ran. Using immunoSEQ multiplex PCR, the repertoire was profiled, and TCRdb retains in-frame clones only, with some absent. The sample holds about 120,000 clones, approximately 71% seen once. The sequenced sample was PBMCs. Source of these receptors: a woman in her forties or fifties in good health and CMV-seronegative.

This sequence joins TRBV5-1 and TRBJ2-1, with 10 bases lining up with TRBD1. Trimming took 5 bases from V and 5 from J; bases not matched to a gene: 4. The CDR3 spans 14 residues. Per the germline V gene, CDR1 is SGHRS and CDR2 is YFSETQ. The DNA of the CDR3 is TGCGCCAGCAGAAGGACAGGGGGGGACAATGAGCAGTTCTTC. Translation: CASRRTGGDNEQFF.

The table lists this clone with a few counts. The V call is TRBV30, the J call TRBJ1-1; 8 bases line up with TRBD1. The V gene's germline CDR1 is GTSNPN and CDR2 SVGIG (reference sequence). This CDR3 has 14 amino acids. The trim removed 3 bases at V and 4 bases at J, leaving 7 bases unmatched. The CDR3 DNA follows: TGTGCCTGGAGACCACAGGGGGGGGGCACTGAAGCTTTCTTT. This gives the protein CAWRPQGGGTEAFF.

The V call is TRBV14, the J call TRBJ1-6; possibly TRBD1 for D (6 bases). The germline CDR1 and CDR2 sequences are SGHDN and FVKESK. The V gene lost 1 base and the J gene lost 2 bases, with 12 bases spanning the gap. The CDR3 runs 17 residues. In DNA, the CDR3 is TGTGCCAGCAGCCAAGGACTAGGGGGGGCCTATAATTCACCCCTCCACTTT. The encoded protein is CASSQGLGGAYNSPLHF.

The chain couples TRBV28 to TRBJ2-2; TRBD1 matches 10 bases. With V trimmed by 3 bases and J by 4 bases, 5 bases remained unmatched. The CDR3 sequence is 16 residues long. CDR1 and CDR2 from the germline V gene are MDHEN and SYDVKM. CDR3 sequence reads: CASSLRGQGITGELFF. CDR3 nucleotide sequence: TGTGCCAGCAGTTTGAGGGGACAGGGGATCACCGGGGAGCTGTTTTTT.

The chain joins TRBV9 to TRBJ2-2; 8 nucleotides line up with TRBD1. Germline-derived CDR1 and CDR2 are SGDLS and YYNGEE. Unmatched junction bases numbered 4, after V lost 2 bases and J lost 4 bases. The length of the CDR3 is 15 residues. The CDR3 bases are TGTGCCAGCAGCGTCGACACAGGGGGCACCGGGGAGCTGTTTTTT. Translation gives CASSVDTGGTGELFF.

This clone occurred once. This chain uses TRBV27 with TRBJ1-2, with 9 bases aligning to TRBD1. CDR1 MNHEY and CDR2 SMNVEV come from the germline V gene (reference sequence). V gave up 6 bases and J gave up 4 bases; unmatched junction bases: 6. This CDR3 has 14 residues. The CDR3 DNA sequence: TGTGCCAGCAGCCGGACAGGGGAAGGCTATGGCTACACCTTC. It yields the protein CASSRTGEGYGYTF.

V is TRBV4-3 and J is TRBJ1-5; D remains unclear. The ends were cut back, 0 bases at V and 6 bases at J, with 12 bases in the middle. The CDR3 is made up of 15 amino acids. The germline gives CDR1 LGHNA, CDR2 YSLEER. CDR3 sequence reads: CASSQEVVTRQPQHF. The CDR3 coding sequence is TGCGCCAGCAGCCAAGAGGTGGTAACTCGTCAGCCCCAGCATTTT.

This chain joins TRBV7-2 and TRBJ1-2, with TRBD1 matching over 7 bases. This CDR3 is built from 17 residues. CDR1 is SGHTA, CDR2 FQGNSA, per germline. J was trimmed by 7 bases and V by 5 bases; bases with no gene match: 19. CDR3 region: CASSPHRPGFQGVGYTF. CDR3 coding DNA: TGTGCCAGCAGCCCGCACCGGCCGGGGTTTCAGGGGGTTGGCTACACCTTC.